The 3 T cell receptor beta chains reported below all come from one sample, sequenced in a study of a mutant IDH1 vaccine in newly diagnosed glioma. Produced via immunoSEQ multiplex PCR; TCRdb's table is partial and in-frame only. The sample lists about 48,000 clones; about three quarters were seen once. Time point of the sample: week 35, safety follow-up. A single vaccine dose contained 300 ug of mutant IDH1 20-mer peptide, and topical imiquimod was used with it. These TCRs' antigens remain unknown. This specimen was PBMCs, taken from a glioma patient whose treatment included an IDH1 peptide vaccine. Receptors originate from a man between 35 and 55 years old with glioma.

The J gene is TRBJ2-4, the V gene TRBV7-9, with 9 bases aligning to TRBD2. This CDR3 region has 18 residues. J lost 0 bases, V lost 4 bases, and 10 bases had no gene match. The V gene's germline CDR1 is SEHNR and CDR2 FQNEAQ (reference sequence). CDR3 residues: CASSYILREGKAKNIQYF. The DNA of the CDR3 is TGTGCCAGCAGCTACATCCTGCGGGAGGGTAAAGCCAAAAACATTCAGTACTTC. Full variable domain (outside the CDR3, taken from reference TRBV7-9 and TRBJ2-4): DTGVSQNPRHKITKRGQNVTFRCDPISEHNRLYWYRQTLGQGPEFLTYFQNEAQLEKSRLLSDRFSAERPKGSFSTLEIQRTEQGDSAMYLCASSYILREGKAKNIQYFGAGTRLSVL.

The rearrangement uses TRBV5-4 and TRBJ1-2; 8 nucleotides line up with TRBD1. Germline lookup yields CDR1 SGHNT and CDR2 YYREEE (reference sequence). The CDR3 loop spans 14 amino acids. Losses at the gene ends were 2 bases for V and 6 bases for J; bases not matched to a gene: 6. The CDR3 DNA reads TGTGCCAGCAGCTTCTATAACAGGGGGAATGGCTACACCTTC. Amino acid sequence: CASSFYNRGNGYTF.

The chain combines TRBV19 with TRBJ2-3; 8 positions agree with TRBD1. This CDR3 has 17 amino acids. CDR1 LNHDA and CDR2 SQIVND come from the germline V gene (reference sequence). CDR3 residues: CATKEAGGYPGTDTQYF. The CDR3, as DNA: TGTGCGACCAAGGAGGCAGGGGGCTACCCCGGCACAGATACGCAGTATTTT.